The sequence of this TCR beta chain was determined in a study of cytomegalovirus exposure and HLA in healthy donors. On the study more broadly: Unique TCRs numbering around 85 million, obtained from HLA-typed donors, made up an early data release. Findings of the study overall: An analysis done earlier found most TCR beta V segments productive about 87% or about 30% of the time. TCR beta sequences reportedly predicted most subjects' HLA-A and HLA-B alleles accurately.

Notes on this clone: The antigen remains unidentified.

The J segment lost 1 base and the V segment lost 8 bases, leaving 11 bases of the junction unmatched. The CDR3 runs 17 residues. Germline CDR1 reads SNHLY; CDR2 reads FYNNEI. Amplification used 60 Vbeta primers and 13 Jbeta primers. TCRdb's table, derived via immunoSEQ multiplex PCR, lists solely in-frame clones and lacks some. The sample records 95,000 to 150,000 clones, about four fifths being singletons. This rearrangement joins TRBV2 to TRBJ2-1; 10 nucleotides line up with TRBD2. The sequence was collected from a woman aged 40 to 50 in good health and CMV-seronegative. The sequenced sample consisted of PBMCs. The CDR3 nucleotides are TGTGCCAGCGGACCCCTCCTGACTAGCGGGTCCTACAATGAGCAGTTCTTC. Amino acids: CASGPLLTSGSYNEQFF.